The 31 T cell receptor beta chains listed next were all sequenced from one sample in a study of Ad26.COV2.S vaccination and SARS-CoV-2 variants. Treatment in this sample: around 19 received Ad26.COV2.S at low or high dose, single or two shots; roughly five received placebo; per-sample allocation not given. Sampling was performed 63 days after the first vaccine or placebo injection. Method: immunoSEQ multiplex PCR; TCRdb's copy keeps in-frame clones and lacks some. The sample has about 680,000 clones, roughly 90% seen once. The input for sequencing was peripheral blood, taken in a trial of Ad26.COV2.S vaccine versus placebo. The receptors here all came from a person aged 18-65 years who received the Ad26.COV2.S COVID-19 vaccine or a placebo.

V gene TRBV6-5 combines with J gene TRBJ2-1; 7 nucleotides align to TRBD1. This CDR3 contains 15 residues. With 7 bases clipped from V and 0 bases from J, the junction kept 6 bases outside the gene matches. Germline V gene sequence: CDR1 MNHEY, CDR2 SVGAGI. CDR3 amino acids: CASNRGSSSYNEQFF. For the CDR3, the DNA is TGTGCCAGCAACAGGGGTAGTAGCTCCTACAATGAGCAGTTCTTC.

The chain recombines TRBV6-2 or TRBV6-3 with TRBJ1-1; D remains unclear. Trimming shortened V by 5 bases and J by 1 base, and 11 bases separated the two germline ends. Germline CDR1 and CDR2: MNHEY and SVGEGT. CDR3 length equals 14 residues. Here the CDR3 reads CASSIDWANTEAFF. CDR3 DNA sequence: TGTGCCAGCAGTATAGACTGGGCGAACACTGAAGCTTTCTTT.

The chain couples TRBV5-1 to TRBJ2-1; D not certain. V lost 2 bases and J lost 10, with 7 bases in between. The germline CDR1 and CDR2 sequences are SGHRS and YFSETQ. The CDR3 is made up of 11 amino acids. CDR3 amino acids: CASSLTEEQFF. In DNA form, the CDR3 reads TGCGCCAGCAGCTTAACGGAAGAGCAGTTCTTC.

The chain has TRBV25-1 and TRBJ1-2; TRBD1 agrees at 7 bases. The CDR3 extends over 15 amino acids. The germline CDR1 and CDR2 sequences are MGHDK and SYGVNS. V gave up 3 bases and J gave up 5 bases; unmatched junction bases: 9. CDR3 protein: CASSDAAGGEYGYTF. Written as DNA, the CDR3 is TGTGCCAGCAGTGATGCGGCAGGGGGAGAGTATGGCTACACCTTC.

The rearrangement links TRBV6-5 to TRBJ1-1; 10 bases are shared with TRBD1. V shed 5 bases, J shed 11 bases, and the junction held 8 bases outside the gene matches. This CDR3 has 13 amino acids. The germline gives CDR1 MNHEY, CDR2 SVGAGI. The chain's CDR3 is CASSLGTGEVAFF. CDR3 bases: TGTGCCAGCAGTCTTGGGACAGGGGAGGTGGCTTTCTTT.

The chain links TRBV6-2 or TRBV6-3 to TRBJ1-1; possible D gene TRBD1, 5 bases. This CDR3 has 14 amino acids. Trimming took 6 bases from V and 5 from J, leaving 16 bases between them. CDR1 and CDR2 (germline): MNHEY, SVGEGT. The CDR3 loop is CASSQGGGWTEAFF. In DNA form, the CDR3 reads TGTGCCAGCAGCCAAGGCGGGGGTTGGACTGAAGCTTTCTTT.

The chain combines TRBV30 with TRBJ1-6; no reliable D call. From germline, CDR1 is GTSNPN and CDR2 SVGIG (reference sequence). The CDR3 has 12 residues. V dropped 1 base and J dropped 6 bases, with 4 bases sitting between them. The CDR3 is CAWSAPNSPLHF. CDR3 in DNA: TGTGCCTGGAGTGCACCTAATTCACCCCTCCACTTT.

This CDR3 reads CASSSLAGGASDTQYF. The DNA of the CDR3 is TGTGCCAGCAGCTCCCTAGCGGGGGGCGCATCAGATACGCAGTATTTT. The chain links TRBV7-2 to TRBJ2-3, with 11 bases lining up with TRBD2. With 4 bases clipped from V and 4 bases from J, the junction kept 7 bases outside the gene matches. The CDR3 has 16 residues. Germline loops: CDR1 SGHTA, CDR2 FQGNSA.

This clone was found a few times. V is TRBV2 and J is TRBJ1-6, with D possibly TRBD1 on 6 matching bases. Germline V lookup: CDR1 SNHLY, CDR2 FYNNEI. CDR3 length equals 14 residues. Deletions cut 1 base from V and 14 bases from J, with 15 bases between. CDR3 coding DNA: TGTGCCAGCAGTGAAGTTGGGGGCGCATTGGCCCTCCACTTT. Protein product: CASSEVGGALALHF.

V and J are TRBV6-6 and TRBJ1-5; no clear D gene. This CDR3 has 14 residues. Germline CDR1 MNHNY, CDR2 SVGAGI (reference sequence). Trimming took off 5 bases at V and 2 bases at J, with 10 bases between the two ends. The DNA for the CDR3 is TGTGCCAGCAGTCACCGGACGGGCAATCAGCCCCAGCATTTT. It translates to CASSHRTGNQPQHF.

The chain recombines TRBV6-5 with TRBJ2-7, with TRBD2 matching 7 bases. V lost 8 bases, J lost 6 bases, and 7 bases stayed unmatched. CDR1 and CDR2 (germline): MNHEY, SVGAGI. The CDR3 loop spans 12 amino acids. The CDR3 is CASGGGGVEQYF. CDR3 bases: TGTGCCAGCGGGGGGGGAGGGGTCGAGCAGTACTTC.

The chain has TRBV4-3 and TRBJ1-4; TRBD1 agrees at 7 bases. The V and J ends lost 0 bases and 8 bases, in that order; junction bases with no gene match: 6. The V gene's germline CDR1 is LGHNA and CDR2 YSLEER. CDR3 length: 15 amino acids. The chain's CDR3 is CASSQDPGGREKLFF. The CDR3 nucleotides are TGCGCCAGCAGCCAAGATCCAGGGGGGAGGGAAAAACTGTTTTTT.

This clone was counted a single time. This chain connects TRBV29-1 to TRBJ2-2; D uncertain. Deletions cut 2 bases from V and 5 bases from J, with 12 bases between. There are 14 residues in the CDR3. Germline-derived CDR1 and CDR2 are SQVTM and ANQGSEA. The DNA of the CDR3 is TGCAGCGTTGAAAACAAAAGGTCAACCGGGGAGCTGTTTTTT. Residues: CSVENKRSTGELFF.

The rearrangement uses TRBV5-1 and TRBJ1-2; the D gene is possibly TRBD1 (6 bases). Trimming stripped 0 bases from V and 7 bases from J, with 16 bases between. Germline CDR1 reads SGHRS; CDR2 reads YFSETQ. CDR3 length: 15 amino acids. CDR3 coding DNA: TGCGCCAGCAGCTTGGAAACAACAGGGTATGGTGGCTACACCTTC. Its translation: CASSLETTGYGGYTF.

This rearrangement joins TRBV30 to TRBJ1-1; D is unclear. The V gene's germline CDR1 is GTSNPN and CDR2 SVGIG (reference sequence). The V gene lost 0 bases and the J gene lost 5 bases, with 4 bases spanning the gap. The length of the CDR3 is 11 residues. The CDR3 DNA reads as TGTGCCTGGAGTGTACTGACTGAAGCTTTCTTT. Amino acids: CAWSVLTEAFF.

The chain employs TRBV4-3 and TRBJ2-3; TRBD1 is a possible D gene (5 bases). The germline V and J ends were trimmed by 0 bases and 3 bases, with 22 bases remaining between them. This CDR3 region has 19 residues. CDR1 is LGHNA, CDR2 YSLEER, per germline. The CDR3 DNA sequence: TGCGCCAGCAGCCAAGATGCTTCTTTCGGACACGCTTGGACAGATACGCAGTATTTT. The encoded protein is CASSQDASFGHAWTDTQYF.

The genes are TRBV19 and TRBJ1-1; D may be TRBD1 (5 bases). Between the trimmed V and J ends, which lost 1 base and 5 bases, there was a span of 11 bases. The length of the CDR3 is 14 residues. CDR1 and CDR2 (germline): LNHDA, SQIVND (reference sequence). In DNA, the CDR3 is TGTGCCAGTAGTATAGCTGGGGCGAGTACTGAAGCTTTCTTT. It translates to CASSIAGASTEAFF.

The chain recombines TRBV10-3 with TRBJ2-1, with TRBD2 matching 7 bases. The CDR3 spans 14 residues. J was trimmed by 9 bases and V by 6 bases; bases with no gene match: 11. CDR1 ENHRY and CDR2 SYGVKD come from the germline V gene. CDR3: CAIRVGGRGSEQFF. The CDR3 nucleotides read TGTGCCATCAGAGTCGGCGGGAGAGGGAGTGAGCAGTTCTTC.

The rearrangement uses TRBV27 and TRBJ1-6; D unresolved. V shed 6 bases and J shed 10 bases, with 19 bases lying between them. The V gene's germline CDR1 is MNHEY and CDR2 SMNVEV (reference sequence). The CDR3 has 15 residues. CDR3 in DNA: TGTGCCAGCAGCGCCTTCCCTGGGGAGTACTCACCCCTCCACTTT. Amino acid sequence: CASSAFPGEYSPLHF.

The CDR3 coding sequence is TGTGCCTGCCGAGCGGGCAGTTGGAATTCACCCCTCCACTTT. It is translated as CACRAGSWNSPLHF. This sequence joins TRBV30 and TRBJ1-6; D gene uncertain. V was trimmed by 6 bases and J by 7 bases, leaving 16 bases between them. The CDR3 length is 14 residues. CDR1 and CDR2 from the germline V gene are GTSNPN and SVGIG (reference sequence).

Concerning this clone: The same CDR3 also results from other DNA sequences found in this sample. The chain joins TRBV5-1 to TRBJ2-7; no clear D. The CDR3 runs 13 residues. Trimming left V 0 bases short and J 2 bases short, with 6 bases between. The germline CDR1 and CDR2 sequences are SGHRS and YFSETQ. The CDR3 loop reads CASSLVTTYEQYF. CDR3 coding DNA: TGCGCCAGCAGCTTGGTTACGACCTACGAGCAGTACTTC.

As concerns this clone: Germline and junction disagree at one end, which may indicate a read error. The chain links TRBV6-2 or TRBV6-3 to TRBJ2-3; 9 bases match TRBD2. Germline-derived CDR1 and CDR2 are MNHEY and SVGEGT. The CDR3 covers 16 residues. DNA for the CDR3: TGTGCCAGCAGTGACTCGAGGCGGGGGGGCCAAGATACGCAGTATTTT. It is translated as CASSDSRRGGQDTQYF.

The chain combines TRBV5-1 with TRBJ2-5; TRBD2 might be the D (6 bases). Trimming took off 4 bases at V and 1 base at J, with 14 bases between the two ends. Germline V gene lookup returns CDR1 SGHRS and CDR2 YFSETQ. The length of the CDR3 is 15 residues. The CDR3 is CASSHEGRFQETQYF. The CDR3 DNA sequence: TGCGCCAGCAGCCACGAAGGGAGGTTCCAAGAGACCCAGTACTTC.

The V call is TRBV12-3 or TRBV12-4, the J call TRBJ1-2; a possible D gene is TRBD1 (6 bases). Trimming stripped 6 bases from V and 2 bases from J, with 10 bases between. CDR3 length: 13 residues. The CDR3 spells CASSNDRNYGYTF. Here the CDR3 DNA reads TGTGCCAGCAGCAATGACAGGAACTATGGCTACACCTTC.

In DNA form, the CDR3 reads TGCGCCAGCAGCTTGGAAGGGGTAGCAAACACCATATATTTT. This sequence encodes CASSLEGVANTIYF. The chain has TRBV5-1 and TRBJ1-3, with TRBD1 as a possible D gene (5 bases). Trimming removed 0 bases from V and 6 bases from J, with 10 bases in between. The germline V gene has CDR1 SGHRS and CDR2 YFSETQ. The CDR3 consists of 14 residues.

As DNA, the CDR3 is TGTGCCACCGGGACAGGGGCCGGAAACACCATATATTTT. It codes for CATGTGAGNTIYF. The V and J genes are TRBV10-3 and TRBJ1-3, with TRBD1 matching over 10 bases. V lost 10 bases and J lost 4; bases outside the gene matches: 4. CDR3 length: 13 residues. The V gene's germline CDR1 is ENHRY and CDR2 SYGVKD.

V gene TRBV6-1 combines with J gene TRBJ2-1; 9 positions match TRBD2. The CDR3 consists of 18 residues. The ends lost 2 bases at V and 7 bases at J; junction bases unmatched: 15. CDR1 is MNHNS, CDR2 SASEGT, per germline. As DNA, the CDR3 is TGTGCCAGCAGTGAATCCCTTGTACTGGCGGGAGGGCCGAATGAGCAGTTCTTC. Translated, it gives CASSESLVLAGGPNEQFF.

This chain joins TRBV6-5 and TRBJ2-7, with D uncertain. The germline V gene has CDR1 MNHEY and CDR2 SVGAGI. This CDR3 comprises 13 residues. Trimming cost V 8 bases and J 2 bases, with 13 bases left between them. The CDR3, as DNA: TGTGCCAGCCGGACGGCTGGGGCCTACGAGCAGTACTTC. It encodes CASRTAGAYEQYF.

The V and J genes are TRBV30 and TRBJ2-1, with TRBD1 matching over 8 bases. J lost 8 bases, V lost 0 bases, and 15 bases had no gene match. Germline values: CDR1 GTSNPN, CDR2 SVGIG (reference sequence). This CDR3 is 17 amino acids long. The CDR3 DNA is TGTGCCTGGAGTGTAGTGCTCCGTGACAGGGGTCGGGATGAGCAGTTCTTC. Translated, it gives CAWSVVLRDRGRDEQFF.

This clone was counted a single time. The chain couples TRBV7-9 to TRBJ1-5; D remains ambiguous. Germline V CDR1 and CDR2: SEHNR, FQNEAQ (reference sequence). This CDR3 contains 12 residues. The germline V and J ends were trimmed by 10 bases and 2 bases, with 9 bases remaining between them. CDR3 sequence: CATAQGNQPQHF. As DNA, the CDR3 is TGTGCCACGGCCCAGGGCAATCAGCCCCAGCATTTT.

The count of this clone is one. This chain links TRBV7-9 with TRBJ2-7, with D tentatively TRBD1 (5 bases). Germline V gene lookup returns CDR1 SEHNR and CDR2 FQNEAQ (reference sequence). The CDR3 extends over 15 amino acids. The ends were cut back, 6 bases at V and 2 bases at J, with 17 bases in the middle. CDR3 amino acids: CASSPLAQGPYEQYF. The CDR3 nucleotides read TGTGCCAGCAGTCCCCTGGCCCAGGGCCCCTACGAGCAGTACTTC.